These 8 T cell receptor beta chains share one sample of origin, sequenced in a study of cytomegalovirus exposure and HLA in healthy donors. PCR employed 60 Vbeta and 13 Jbeta primers. Profiling relied on immunoSEQ multiplex PCR, and the TCRdb table lists in-frame clones only, not all of them. The table has about 160,000 clones, about four fifths seen once. The source material was PBMCs. These receptors originate from a young man in good health and CMV-seronegative.

V and J are TRBV15 and TRBJ1-1; D remains ambiguous. Germline V lookup: CDR1 LNHNV, CDR2 YYDKDF (reference sequence). CDR3 length: 13 residues. Trimming stripped 4 bases from V and 0 bases from J, with 6 bases between. CDR3 bases: TGTGCCACCAGCATACGGGTGAACACTGAAGCTTTCTTT. Translation: CATSIRVNTEAFF. The variable domain in full, completed from reference TRBV15 and TRBJ1-1, reads DAMVIQNPRYQVTQFGKPVTLSCSQTLNHNVMYWYQQKSSQAPKLLFHYYDKDFNNEADTPDNFQSRRPNTSFCFLDIRSPGLGDTAMYLCATSIRVNTEAFFGQGTRLTVV.

The chain carries TRBV5-1 and TRBJ1-1, with D tentatively TRBD1 (5 bases). Trimming took off 4 bases at V and 5 bases at J, with 15 bases between the two ends. Germline CDR1 is SGHRS and CDR2 is YFSETQ. There are 14 residues in the CDR3. This CDR3 is CASSPDRGFTEAFF. The CDR3 coding sequence is TGCGCCAGCAGCCCCGATAGGGGATTTACTGAAGCTTTCTTT.

The rearrangement uses TRBV5-1 and TRBJ2-1, with 10 nucleotides matching TRBD1. Trimming took 4 bases from V and 8 from J; bases not matched to a gene: 6. This CDR3 comprises 14 residues. The germline gives CDR1 SGHRS, CDR2 YFSETQ. The CDR3 DNA is TGCGCCAGCAGCGCGGACAGGGGGGAGGATGAGCAGTTCTTC. It is translated as CASSADRGEDEQFF.

This sequence joins TRBV5-1 and TRBJ2-7, with TRBD1 matching over 8 bases. The germline V gene has CDR1 SGHRS and CDR2 YFSETQ. The CDR3 sequence is 17 residues long. Germline trimming cut 4 bases from V and 6 bases from J; bases unmatched to any gene: 18. The CDR3 DNA reads TGCGCCAGCAGCCTACGACCGCACGGACAGGGACAATCCGAGCAGTACTTC. Residues: CASSLRPHGQGQSEQYF.

The chain has TRBV7-9 and TRBJ2-7; TRBD2 matches at 13 bases. Trimming at V came to 4 bases and at J to 6 bases, leaving 6 bases not matched to a gene. This CDR3 is 15 amino acids long. Germline V CDR1 and CDR2: SEHNR, FQNEAQ (reference sequence). CDR3 sequence (DNA): TGTGCCAGCAGCTCCGGACTAGCGGGAGTGCGCGAGCAGTACTTC. Translation: CASSSGLAGVREQYF.

The chain is built from TRBV30 and TRBJ1-2; tentatively, D is TRBD1 (5 bases). This CDR3 spans 13 amino acids. V was clipped by 1 base and J by 8 bases, with 14 bases between them. The germline V gene has CDR1 GTSNPN and CDR2 SVGIG (reference sequence). The CDR3, as DNA: TGTGCCTGGAGTGATTCTCGGACACGCGGCTACACCTTC. This translates into CAWSDSRTRGYTF.

The gene calls are TRBV5-4 and TRBJ1-4, with 10 nucleotides matching TRBD1. This CDR3 has 13 residues. V was clipped by 5 bases and J by 12 bases; unmatched bases: 7. Germline V gene lookup returns CDR1 SGHNT and CDR2 YYREEE (reference sequence). The CDR3 loop is CASRDRGKGQLFF. The CDR3 DNA reads TGTGCCAGCAGGGACAGGGGGAAAGGGCAACTGTTTTTT.

The chain has TRBV27 and TRBJ2-1; 8 bases align to TRBD2. The CDR3 is 16 amino acids. With V trimmed by 6 bases and J by 8 bases, 15 bases remained unmatched. The V gene's germline CDR1 is MNHEY and CDR2 SMNVEV (reference sequence). The DNA for the CDR3 is TGTGCCAGCAGCCTCATAGCGGGGTCGGGGGACGATGAGCAGTTCTTC. It yields the protein CASSLIAGSGDDEQFF.